This section outlines one T cell receptor (beta chain) sequence together with its context. What it binds is unknown. The method was immunoSEQ multiplex PCR; TCRdb's version includes in-frame clones alone and lacks a portion of them. The data contain fewer than 2,500 clones, around four fifths of them singletons. CDR1 SGHAT and CDR2 FQNNGV come from the germline V gene. With 1 base removed from V and 3 bases from J, the gap between germline ends came to 10 bases. The CDR3 contains 14 residues. This sample was included in a study of tissue T cells after allogeneic stem cell transplantation. At the level of the study: Graft-versus-host disease patients received grafts, several unmodified and three CD34-selected to deplete T cells. Tissue samples with histologically apparent lymphocytes on H&E review were prioritized for sequencing.

Study-level points and caveats: Across patients, clones rarely overlapped, yet motif clusters were shared tissue-specifically.

Enrolled prospectively were adult allogeneic hematopoietic cell transplant recipients whose graft-versus-host disease was steroid-refractory. The chain joins TRBV11-2 to TRBJ2-7; D may correspond to TRBD1 or TRBD2 (6 bases each). The receptor was isolated from a male patient aged 35 to 75 with steroid-refractory graft-versus-host disease after an allogeneic stem cell transplant. Some T cells may be the graft donor's. The sequenced sample was ileal tissue, obtained at autopsy. This CDR3 reads CASSLAGGGYEQYF. CDR3 bases: TGTGCCAGCAGCTTAGCCGGGGGCGGCTACGAGCAGTACTTC.